This passage covers 27 T cell receptor beta chains from one sample sequenced in a study of Graves' ophthalmopathy and Graves' hyperthyroidism. RNA transcripts yielded amplified TCR beta CDR3 regions. Following a first-round RT-PCR that used HTBI primers, a second-round multiplex PCR was carried out. MiXCR, run by TCRdb on the multiplex PCR reads, gives a single entry per CDR3 protein. In the table there are about 220,000 distinct CDR3 sequences, roughly 21% of which are singletons. Sequencing input: peripheral blood. The receptors were gathered from a woman aged 45-59 years with Graves' ophthalmopathy.

This clonotype has a count of ten or more. V usage is TRBV6-1 and J usage is TRBJ2-2, with 7 bases lining up with TRBD1. Germline CDR1 is MNHNS and CDR2 is SASEGT. With 5 bases clipped from V and 4 bases from J, the junction kept 7 bases outside the gene matches. This CDR3 has 15 amino acids. The CDR3 coding sequence is TGTGCCAGCAGTAAATCCGGGACAGCCACCGGGGAGCTGTTTTTT. Translated: CASSKSGTATGELFF.

V is TRBV7-2 and J is TRBJ2-5; 11 bases match TRBD2. After removal of 2 bases from V and 1 base from J, the junction contained 3 bases not matched to a gene. The CDR3 contains 16 residues. The germline CDR1 and CDR2 sequences are SGHTA and FQGNSA. The CDR3 region is CASSLPGLAVQETQYF. CDR3 DNA sequence: TGTGCCAGCAGCTTACCGGGACTAGCGGTCCAAGAGACCCAGTACTTC.

The count of this clonotype is one. The chain is built from TRBV12-3 or TRBV12-4 and TRBJ1-2, with a possible D match to TRBD1 (6 bases). This CDR3 is built from 14 residues. With 7 bases removed from V and 8 bases from J, the gap between germline ends came to 20 bases. CDR3 protein: CASTPSQGQGGYTF. CDR3 nucleotides: TGTGCCAGCACCCCTTCTCAGGGGCAAGGCGGCTACACCTTC.

The rearrangement joins TRBV30 to TRBJ1-1; D is unresolved. Trimming stripped 2 bases from V and 1 base from J, with 8 bases between. Germline V gene lookup returns CDR1 GTSNPN and CDR2 SVGIG (reference sequence). The CDR3 covers 13 residues. CDR3 sequence (DNA): TGTGCCTGGAGTCATGGTAGGAACACTGAAGCTTTCTTT. The encoded protein is CAWSHGRNTEAFF.

This clonotype was detected many times. V is TRBV6-2 or TRBV6-3 and J is TRBJ1-1, with 9 bases identical to TRBD1. The CDR3 is made up of 13 amino acids. V lost 7 bases to trimming and J lost 5 bases; unmatched junction nucleotides: 5. Germline V gene lookup returns CDR1 MNHEY and CDR2 SVGEGT. The CDR3 loop reads CASKGTGRTEAFF. CDR3 coding DNA: TGTGCCAGCAAAGGGACAGGGCGGACTGAAGCTTTCTTT.

The chain employs TRBV19 and TRBJ2-2, with D possibly being TRBD1 (6 bases). The ends were cut back, 5 bases at V and 4 bases at J, with 8 bases in the middle. The CDR3 contains 13 residues. In germline, CDR1 is LNHDA, CDR2 SQIVND (reference sequence). CDR3 in amino acids: CASSGQSTGELFF. The CDR3, as DNA: TGTGCCAGTAGTGGACAGAGCACCGGGGAGCTGTTTTTT. Based on the CDR3 plus reference TRBV19 and TRBJ2-2, the full variable domain is DGGITQSPKYLFRKEGQNVTLSCEQNLNHDAMYWYRQDPGQGLRLIYYSQIVNDFQKGDIAEGYSVSREKKESFPLTVTSAQKNPTAFYLCASSGQSTGELFFGEGSRLTVL.

In its sample, this clonotype was seen a few times. This chain uses TRBV5-1 with TRBJ2-3, with 9 bases aligning to TRBD1. CDR3 size: 16 residues. V lost 0 bases and J lost 2; bases outside the gene matches: 4. The germline V gene has CDR1 SGHRS and CDR2 YFSETQ. The DNA for the CDR3 is TGCGCCAGCAGCTTGGCGGGGACAGGGCCCACAGATACGCAGTATTTT. It is translated as CASSLAGTGPTDTQYF.

The chain is built from TRBV10-3 and TRBJ1-2; D ambiguous. The CDR3 has 14 residues. V lost 11 bases to trimming and J lost 4 bases, with 20 bases between them. Germline CDR1 ENHRY, CDR2 SYGVKD. DNA of the CDR3: TGTGCCTCCAAAAATATCCTTGAGCCCTATGGCTACACCTTC. It specifies CASKNILEPYGYTF.

This clonotype was counted many times. The chain recombines TRBV20-1 with TRBJ2-7, with 11 bases aligning to TRBD1. Germline CDR1 and CDR2: DFQATT and SNEGSKA (reference sequence). V shed 0 bases, J shed 11 bases, and the junction held 9 bases outside the gene matches. This CDR3 comprises 14 residues. The CDR3 DNA reads TGCAGTGCTAGAGATAGGACAGGGGGCTTTGGGGAGTACTTC. As protein: CSARDRTGGFGEYF.

This chain joins TRBV4-1 and TRBJ2-2, with 7 bases aligning to TRBD2. This CDR3 is 16 amino acids long. Losses at the gene ends were 1 base for V and 1 base for J; bases not matched to a gene: 3. From germline, CDR1 is MGHRA and CDR2 YSYEKL. The CDR3 DNA reads TGCGCCAGCAGCCAAGGTAGCGGGCTGAACACCGGGGAGCTGTTTTTT. This translates into CASSQGSGLNTGELFF.

This clonotype was detected ten times or more. This chain joins TRBV24-1 and TRBJ1-1; 9 nucleotides agree with TRBD1. Germline V lookup: CDR1 KGHDR, CDR2 SFDVKD. With V trimmed by 7 bases and J by 1 base, 6 bases remained unmatched. CDR3 size: 15 residues. CDR3 sequence (DNA): TGTGCCACCAGATCGGGGACAGGGAAGAACACTGAAGCTTTCTTT. Translating it yields CATRSGTGKNTEAFF.

Ten or more counts support this clonotype. V is TRBV19 and J is TRBJ1-5; D gene uncertain. Looked up from germline, CDR1 is LNHDA and CDR2 is SQIVND (reference sequence). The length of the CDR3 is 12 residues. The V end lost 4 bases, the J end lost 7 bases, and 8 bases lay between the germline ends. For the CDR3, the DNA is TGTGCCAGTAGTACTGGCTTCCAGCCCCAGCATTTT. It yields the protein CASSTGFQPQHF.

This clonotype was picked up many times. The rearrangement uses TRBV20-1 and TRBJ2-5, with D possibly being TRBD1 (5 bases). With 1 base removed from V and 2 bases from J, the gap between germline ends came to 14 bases. CDR3 length equals 15 residues. The germline gives CDR1 DFQATT, CDR2 SNEGSKA (reference sequence). CDR3 protein: CSARVPRAKQETQYF. The CDR3 nucleotides are TGCAGTGCTAGAGTTCCCAGGGCGAAACAAGAGACCCAGTACTTC.

This clonotype was observed many times. The rearrangement uses TRBV15 and TRBJ1-2; D remains unclear. Per germline, CDR1 LNHNV and CDR2 YYDKDF (reference sequence). The CDR3 is made up of 12 amino acids. V lost 5 bases to trimming and J lost 4 bases, with 8 bases between them. The chain's CDR3 is CATSRGGYGYTF. CDR3 nucleotide sequence: TGTGCCACCAGCCGTGGTGGCTATGGCTACACCTTC.

The sample holds many counts of this clonotype. The V gene is TRBV12-3 or TRBV12-4, the J gene TRBJ1-5; the D gene is possibly TRBD1 (5 bases). The CDR3 is 15 amino acids. Trimming removed 5 bases from V and 0 bases from J, with 11 bases in between. The CDR3 region is CASSPPGGSNQPQHF. Here the CDR3 DNA reads TGTGCCAGCAGTCCCCCGGGGGGTAGCAATCAGCCCCAGCATTTT.

This clonotype has ten or more counts. The chain employs TRBV29-1 and TRBJ1-1; 10 positions agree with TRBD1. The CDR3 spans 13 residues. V was pared by 7 bases and J by 5 bases, with 7 bases of the junction left unmatched. Germline V gene sequence: CDR1 SQVTM, CDR2 ANQGSEA. The CDR3 DNA reads TGCAGCGCTAAGACAGGGGGCCAAACTGAAGCTTTCTTT. Its translation is CSAKTGGQTEAFF. Supplemented by reference TRBV29-1 and TRBJ1-1, the full variable domain reads SAVISQKPSRDICQRGTSLTIQCQVDSQVTMMFWYRQQPGQSLTLIATANQGSEATYESGFVIDKFPISRPNLTFSTLTVSNMSPEDSSIYLCSAKTGGQTEAFFGQGTRLTVV.

This clonotype was counted many times. This rearrangement joins TRBV19 to TRBJ2-7; D unclear. The CDR3 is made up of 13 amino acids. V was trimmed by 5 bases and J by 6 bases, leaving 14 bases between them. Germline V gene sequence: CDR1 LNHDA, CDR2 SQIVND (reference sequence). The DNA for the CDR3 is TGTGCCAGTAGTCCAACCCCCTCAGGCGAGCAGTACTTC. As protein: CASSPTPSGEQYF.

The chain carries TRBV20-1 and TRBJ1-1; TRBD1 is a possible D gene (6 bases). The CDR3 has 14 residues. Per the germline V gene, CDR1 is DFQATT and CDR2 is SNEGSKA (reference sequence). The V end was cut by 1 base, the J end by 4 bases, with 13 bases between. Written as DNA, the CDR3 is TGCAGTGCTAGAGCAGTCAGGGGAGTCACTGAAGCTTTCTTT. This encodes CSARAVRGVTEAFF.

This clonotype was seen ten or more times. V usage is TRBV20-1 and J usage is TRBJ2-5; D possibly corresponds to TRBD2 (5 bases). Germline CDR1 and CDR2: DFQATT and SNEGSKA (reference sequence). The CDR3 sequence is 14 residues long. V lost 6 bases to trimming and J lost 1 base, with 15 bases between them. The CDR3 DNA reads TGCAGTGCCCACAAGGGAGCGGCCCAAGAGACCCAGTACTTC. Its protein product is CSAHKGAAQETQYF.

This clonotype showed up just a few times. J is TRBJ2-5 and V is TRBV20-1; D is ambiguous. Trimming stripped 1 base from V and 3 bases from J, with 3 bases between. CDR3 length: 11 amino acids. Germline lookup yields CDR1 DFQATT and CDR2 SNEGSKA (reference sequence). This CDR3 reads CSARAKETQYF. DNA of the CDR3: TGCAGTGCTAGAGCCAAAGAGACCCAGTACTTC.

Remarks on this clonotype: This may be a read error, as it is one base from a much larger clone. The V call is TRBV11-2, the J call TRBJ2-7; 7 bases map to TRBD2. V lost 3 bases and J lost 0; bases outside the gene matches: 11. The germline V gene encodes CDR1 SGHAT and CDR2 FQNNGV. This CDR3 has 17 amino acids. The CDR3 sequence: CASSLGGLEGPSYEQYF. CDR3 nucleotides: TGTGCCAGCAGCTTGGGAGGGCTAGAGGGACCCTCCTACGAGCAGTACTTC.

This clonotype has a count of ten or more. This rearrangement joins TRBV30 to TRBJ2-7, with 12 bases aligning to TRBD1. Germline V gene sequence: CDR1 GTSNPN, CDR2 SVGIG (reference sequence). CDR3 length equals 14 residues. The J segment lost 5 bases and the V segment lost 7 bases, leaving 9 bases of the junction unmatched. CDR3 DNA: TGTGCCTTAAGGCCGGGACAGGGGGCCAACGAGCAGTACTTC. Residues: CALRPGQGANEQYF.

This clonotype was seen more than once but under ten times. The rearrangement joins TRBV2 to TRBJ1-3; no definite D call. The CDR3 is 16 amino acids. Germline CDR1 reads SNHLY; CDR2 reads FYNNEI. Trimming pared 6 bases from V and 1 base from J, leaving 16 bases between. The CDR3 here is CASSPGGKQSGNTIYF. CDR3 bases: TGTGCCAGCAGCCCGGGAGGTAAACAATCTGGAAACACCATATATTTT.

This clonotype has ten or more counts. This rearrangement joins TRBV11-2 to TRBJ2-7, with D perhaps matching TRBD2 (6 bases). Trimming removed 1 base from V and 10 bases from J, with 20 bases in between. The CDR3 has 15 amino acids. Germline-derived CDR1 and CDR2 are SGHAT and FQNNGV. Written as DNA, the CDR3 is TGTGCCAGCAGCTTAGGGAGCCGGGACTCGCTTTTACAGTACTTC. It specifies CASSLGSRDSLLQYF.

The rearrangement uses TRBV4-1 and TRBJ2-2, with D perhaps matching TRBD1 or TRBD2 (5 bases each). The germline V gene encodes CDR1 MGHRA and CDR2 YSYEKL. The CDR3 runs 16 residues. Trimming removed 4 bases at V and 0 bases at J, with 12 bases between. CDR3 region: CASSPPGRPNTGELFF. DNA for the CDR3: TGCGCCAGCAGCCCCCCGGGACGACCGAACACCGGGGAGCTGTTTTTT.

This clonotype was observed many times. J is TRBJ2-7 and V is TRBV9; no reliable D call. Trimming removed 3 bases at V and 2 bases at J, with 12 bases between. This CDR3 is built from 14 residues. CDR1 is SGDLS and CDR2 is YYNGEE in the germline V gene. CDR3 nucleotides: TGTGCCAGCAGCGCGACTGTCACCCCCTACGAGCAGTACTTC. It encodes CASSATVTPYEQYF.

This clonotype occurred once. The rearrangement joins TRBV6-1 to TRBJ2-7, with 10 bases identical to TRBD1. The germline V gene has CDR1 MNHNS and CDR2 SASEGT. V lost 6 bases to trimming and J lost 1 base; unmatched junction nucleotides: 3. The CDR3 spans 14 residues. The CDR3 loop is CASREDRGSYEQYF. The CDR3 nucleotides are TGTGCCAGCAGGGAGGACAGGGGGTCCTACGAGCAGTACTTC.